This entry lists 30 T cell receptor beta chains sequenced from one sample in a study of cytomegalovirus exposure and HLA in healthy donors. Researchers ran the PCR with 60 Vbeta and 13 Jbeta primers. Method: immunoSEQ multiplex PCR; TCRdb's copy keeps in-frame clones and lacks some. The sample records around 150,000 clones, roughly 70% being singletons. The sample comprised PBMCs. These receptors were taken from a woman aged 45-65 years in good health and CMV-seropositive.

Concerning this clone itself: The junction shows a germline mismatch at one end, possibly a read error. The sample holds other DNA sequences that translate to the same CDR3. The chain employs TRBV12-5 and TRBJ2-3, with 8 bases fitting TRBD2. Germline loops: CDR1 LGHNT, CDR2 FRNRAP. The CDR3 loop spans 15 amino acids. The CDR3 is CASGGVAGSTDTQYF. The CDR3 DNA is TGTGCTAGTGGGGGGGTAGCGGGGTCCACAGATACACAGTATTTT.

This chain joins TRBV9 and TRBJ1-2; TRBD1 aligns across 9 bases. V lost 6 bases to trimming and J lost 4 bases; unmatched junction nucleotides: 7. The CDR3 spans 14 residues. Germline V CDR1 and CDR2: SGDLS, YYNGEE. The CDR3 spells CASNEQGAPYGYTF. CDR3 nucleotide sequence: TGTGCCAGCAACGAACAGGGGGCCCCCTATGGCTACACCTTC.

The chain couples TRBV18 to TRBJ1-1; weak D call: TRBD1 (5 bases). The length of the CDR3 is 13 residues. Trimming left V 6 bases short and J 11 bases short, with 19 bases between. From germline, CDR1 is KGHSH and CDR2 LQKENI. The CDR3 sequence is CASSPAGALWAFF. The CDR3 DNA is TGTGCCAGCTCCCCTGCTGGGGCGCTATGGGCTTTCTTT.

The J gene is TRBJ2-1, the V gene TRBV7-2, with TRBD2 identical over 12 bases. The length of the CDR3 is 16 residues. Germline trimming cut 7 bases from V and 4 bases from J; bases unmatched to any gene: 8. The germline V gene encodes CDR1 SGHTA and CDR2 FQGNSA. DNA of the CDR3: TGTGCCAGCATTCTAGCGGGGGGGCTTTCTTACAATGAGCAGTTCTTC. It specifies CASILAGGLSYNEQFF.

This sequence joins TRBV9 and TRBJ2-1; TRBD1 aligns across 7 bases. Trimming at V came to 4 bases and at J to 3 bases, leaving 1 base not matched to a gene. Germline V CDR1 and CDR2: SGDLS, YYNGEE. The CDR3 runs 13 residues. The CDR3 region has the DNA TGTGCCAGCAGCCGGGACAGCTACAATGAGCAGTTCTTC. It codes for CASSRDSYNEQFF.

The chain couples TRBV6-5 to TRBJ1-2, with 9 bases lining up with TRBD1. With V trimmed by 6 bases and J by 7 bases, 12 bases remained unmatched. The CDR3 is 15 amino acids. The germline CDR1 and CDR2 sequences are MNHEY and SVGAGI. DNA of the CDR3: TGTGCCAGCAGGTATCCGGGACAGGGTTCTCGTGGCTACACCTTC. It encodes CASRYPGQGSRGYTF.

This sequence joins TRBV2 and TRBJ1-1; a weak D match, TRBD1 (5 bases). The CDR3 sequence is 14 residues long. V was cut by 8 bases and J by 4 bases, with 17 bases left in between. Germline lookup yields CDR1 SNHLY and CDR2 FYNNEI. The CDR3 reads CASGGVGGPTEAFF. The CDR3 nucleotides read TGTGCCAGCGGAGGGGTTGGCGGCCCCACTGAAGCTTTCTTT. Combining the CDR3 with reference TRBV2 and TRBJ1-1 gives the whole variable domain EPEVTQTPSHQVTQMGQEVILRCVPISNHLYFYWYRQILGQKVEFLVSFYNNEISEKSEIFDDQFSVERPDGSNFTLKIRSTKLEDSAMYFCASGGVGGPTEAFFGQGTRLTVV.

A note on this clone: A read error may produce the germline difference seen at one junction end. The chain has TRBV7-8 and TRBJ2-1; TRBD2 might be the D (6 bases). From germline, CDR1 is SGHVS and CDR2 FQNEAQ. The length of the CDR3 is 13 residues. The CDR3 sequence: CGSRPGTHNEQFF. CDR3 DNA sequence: TGTGGCAGCAGACCAGGGACTCACAATGAGCAGTTCTTC.

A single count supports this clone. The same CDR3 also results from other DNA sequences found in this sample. CDR3 sequence reads: CASSLGTVYGYTF. The CDR3 nucleotides read TGCGCCAGCAGCCTAGGGACAGTATATGGCTACACCTTC. The genes are TRBV5-1 and TRBJ1-2, with 7 bases lining up with TRBD1. The germline V gene encodes CDR1 SGHRS and CDR2 YFSETQ. The CDR3 is made up of 13 amino acids. After removal of 4 bases from V and 5 bases from J, the junction contained 5 bases not matched to a gene.

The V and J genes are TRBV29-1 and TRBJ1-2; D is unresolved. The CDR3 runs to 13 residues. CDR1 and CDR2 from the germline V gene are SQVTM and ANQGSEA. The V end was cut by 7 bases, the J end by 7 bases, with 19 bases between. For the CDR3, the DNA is TGCAGCGCCGCGGGAGCCTCCTATGTTGGCTACACCTTC. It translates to CSAAGASYVGYTF.

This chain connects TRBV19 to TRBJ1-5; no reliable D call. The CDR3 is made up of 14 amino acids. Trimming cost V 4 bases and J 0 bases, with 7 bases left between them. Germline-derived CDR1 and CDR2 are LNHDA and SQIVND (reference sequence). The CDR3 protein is CASSSQYSNQPQHF. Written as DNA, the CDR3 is TGTGCCAGTAGTAGTCAGTATAGCAATCAGCCCCAGCATTTT. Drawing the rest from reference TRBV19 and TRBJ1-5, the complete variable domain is DGGITQSPKYLFRKEGQNVTLSCEQNLNHDAMYWYRQDPGQGLRLIYYSQIVNDFQKGDIAEGYSVSREKKESFPLTVTSAQKNPTAFYLCASSSQYSNQPQHFGDGTRLSIL.

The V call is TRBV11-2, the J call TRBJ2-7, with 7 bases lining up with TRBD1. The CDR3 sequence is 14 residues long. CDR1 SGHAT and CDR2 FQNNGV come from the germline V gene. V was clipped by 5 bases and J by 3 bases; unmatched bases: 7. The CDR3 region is CASSGRQGNYEQYF. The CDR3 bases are TGTGCCAGCAGCGGGCGACAGGGAAACTACGAGCAGTACTTC.

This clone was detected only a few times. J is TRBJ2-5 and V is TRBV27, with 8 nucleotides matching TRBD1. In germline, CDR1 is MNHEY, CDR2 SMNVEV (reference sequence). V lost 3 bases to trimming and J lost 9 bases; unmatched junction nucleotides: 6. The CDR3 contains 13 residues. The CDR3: CASSFRGRGAQYF. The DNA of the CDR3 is TGTGCCAGCAGTTTCAGGGGGCGCGGAGCCCAGTACTTC.

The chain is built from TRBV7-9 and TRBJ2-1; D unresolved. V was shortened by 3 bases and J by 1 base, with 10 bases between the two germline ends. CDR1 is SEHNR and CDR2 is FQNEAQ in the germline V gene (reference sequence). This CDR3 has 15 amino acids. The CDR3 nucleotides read TGTGCCAGCAGCTTGAACGGTGCTTCCTACAATGAGCAGTTCTTC. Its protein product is CASSLNGASYNEQFF.

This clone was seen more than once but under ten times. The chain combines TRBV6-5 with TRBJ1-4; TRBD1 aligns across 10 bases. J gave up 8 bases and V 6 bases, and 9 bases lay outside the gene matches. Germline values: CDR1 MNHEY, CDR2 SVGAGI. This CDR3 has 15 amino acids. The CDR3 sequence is CASSVTGTGAEKLFF. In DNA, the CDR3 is TGTGCCAGCAGCGTAACCGGGACAGGGGCCGAAAAACTGTTTTTT.

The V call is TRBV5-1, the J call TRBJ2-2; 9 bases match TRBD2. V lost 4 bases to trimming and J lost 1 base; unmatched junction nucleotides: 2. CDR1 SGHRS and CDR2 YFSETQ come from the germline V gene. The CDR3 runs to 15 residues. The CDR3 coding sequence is TGCGCCAGCAGCCCGACTAGCGGGAACACCGGGGAGCTGTTTTTT. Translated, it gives CASSPTSGNTGELFF. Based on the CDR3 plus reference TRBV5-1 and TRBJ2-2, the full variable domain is KAGVTQTPRYLIKTRGQQVTLSCSPISGHRSVSWYQQTPGQGLQFLFEYFSETQRNKGNFPGRFSGRQFSNSRSEMNVSTLELGDSALYLCASSPTSGNTGELFFGEGSRLTVL.

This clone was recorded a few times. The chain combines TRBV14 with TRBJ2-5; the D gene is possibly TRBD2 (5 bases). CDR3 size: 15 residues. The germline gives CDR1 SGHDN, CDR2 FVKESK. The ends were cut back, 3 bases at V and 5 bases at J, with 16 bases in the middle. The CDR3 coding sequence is TGTGCCAGCAGCCAGTTTAACAGCAGGAGGGAGACCCAGTACTTC. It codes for CASSQFNSRRETQYF.

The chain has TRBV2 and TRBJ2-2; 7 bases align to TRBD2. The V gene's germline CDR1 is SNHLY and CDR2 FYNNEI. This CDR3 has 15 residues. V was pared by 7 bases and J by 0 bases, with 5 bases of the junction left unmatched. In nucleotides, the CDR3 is TGTGCCAGCACCCGGGGAGGGACGAACACCGGGGAGCTGTTTTTT. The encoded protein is CASTRGGTNTGELFF.

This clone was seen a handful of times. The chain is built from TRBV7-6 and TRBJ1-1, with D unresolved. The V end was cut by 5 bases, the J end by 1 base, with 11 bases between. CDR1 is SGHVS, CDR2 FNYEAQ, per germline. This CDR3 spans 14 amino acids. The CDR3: CASSTRGRNTEAFF. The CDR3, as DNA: TGTGCCAGCAGCACCCGAGGGAGGAACACTGAAGCTTTCTTT.

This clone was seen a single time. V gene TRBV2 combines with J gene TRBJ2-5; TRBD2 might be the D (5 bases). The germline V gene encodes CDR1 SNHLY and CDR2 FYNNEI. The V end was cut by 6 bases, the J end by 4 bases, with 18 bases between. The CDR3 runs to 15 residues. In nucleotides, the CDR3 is TGTGCCAGCAGCAGAACTAGTGCGGCTGGAGAGACCCAGTACTTC. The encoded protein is CASSRTSAAGETQYF.

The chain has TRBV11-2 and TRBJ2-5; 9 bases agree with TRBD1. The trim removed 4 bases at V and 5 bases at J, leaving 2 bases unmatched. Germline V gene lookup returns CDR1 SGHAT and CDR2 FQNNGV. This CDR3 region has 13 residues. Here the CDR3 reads CASSSDRGETQYF. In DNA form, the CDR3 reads TGTGCCAGCAGCTCGGACAGGGGCGAGACCCAGTACTTC.

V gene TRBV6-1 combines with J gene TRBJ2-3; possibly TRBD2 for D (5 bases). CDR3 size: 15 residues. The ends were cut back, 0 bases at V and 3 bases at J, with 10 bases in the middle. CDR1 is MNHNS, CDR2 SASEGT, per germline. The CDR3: CASSEAVTGTDTQYF. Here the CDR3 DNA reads TGTGCCAGCAGTGAAGCGGTCACGGGAACAGATACGCAGTATTTT.

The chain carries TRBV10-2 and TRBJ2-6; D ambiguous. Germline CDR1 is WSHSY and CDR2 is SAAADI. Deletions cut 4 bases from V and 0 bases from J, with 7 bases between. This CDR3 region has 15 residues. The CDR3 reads CASSAPSSGANVLTF. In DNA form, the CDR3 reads TGCGCCAGCAGTGCCCCTTCCTCTGGGGCCAACGTCCTGACTTTC.

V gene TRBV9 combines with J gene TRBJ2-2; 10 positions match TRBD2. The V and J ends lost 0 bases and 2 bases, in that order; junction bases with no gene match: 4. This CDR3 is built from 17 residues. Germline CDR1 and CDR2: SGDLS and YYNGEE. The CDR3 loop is CASSVAERGGNTGELFF. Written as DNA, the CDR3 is TGTGCCAGCAGCGTAGCTGAGCGGGGGGGAAACACCGGGGAGCTGTTTTTT.

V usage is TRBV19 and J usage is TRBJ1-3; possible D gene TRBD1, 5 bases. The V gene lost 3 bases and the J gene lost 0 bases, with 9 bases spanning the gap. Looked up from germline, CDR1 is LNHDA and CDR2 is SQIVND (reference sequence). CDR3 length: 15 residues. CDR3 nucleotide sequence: TGTGCCAGTAGTATCTGGCAGGGCTCTGGAAACACCATATATTTT. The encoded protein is CASSIWQGSGNTIYF.

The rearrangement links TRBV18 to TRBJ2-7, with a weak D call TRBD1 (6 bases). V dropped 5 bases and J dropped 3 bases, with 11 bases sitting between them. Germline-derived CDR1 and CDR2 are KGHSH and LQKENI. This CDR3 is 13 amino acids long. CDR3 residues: CASSAGALYEQYF. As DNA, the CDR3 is TGTGCCAGCTCAGCAGGGGCGCTCTACGAGCAGTACTTC.

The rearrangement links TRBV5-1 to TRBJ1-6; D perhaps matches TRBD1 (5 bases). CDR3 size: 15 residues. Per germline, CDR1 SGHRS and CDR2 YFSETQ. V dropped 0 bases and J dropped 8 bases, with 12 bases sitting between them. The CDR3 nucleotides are TGCGCCAGCAGCTTGGAGAAGGGGAAGCATTCACCCCTCCACTTT. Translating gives CASSLEKGKHSPLHF.

The CDR3 reads CASSIRGSGVSSYNEQFF. The CDR3 DNA follows: TGTGCCAGCAGCATACGGGGTAGCGGGGTAAGCTCCTACAATGAGCAGTTCTTC. J is TRBJ2-1 and V is TRBV9; TRBD2 agrees at 8 bases. Germline loops: CDR1 SGDLS, CDR2 YYNGEE. The CDR3 loop spans 18 amino acids. Trimming at V came to 4 bases and at J to 0 bases, leaving 12 bases not matched to a gene.

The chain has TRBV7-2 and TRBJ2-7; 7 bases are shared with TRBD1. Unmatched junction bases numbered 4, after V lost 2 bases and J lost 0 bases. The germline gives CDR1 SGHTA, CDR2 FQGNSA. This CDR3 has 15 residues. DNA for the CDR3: TGTGCCAGCAGCTTAAACAGGGGCGGCTCCTACGAGCAGTACTTC. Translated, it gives CASSLNRGGSYEQYF.

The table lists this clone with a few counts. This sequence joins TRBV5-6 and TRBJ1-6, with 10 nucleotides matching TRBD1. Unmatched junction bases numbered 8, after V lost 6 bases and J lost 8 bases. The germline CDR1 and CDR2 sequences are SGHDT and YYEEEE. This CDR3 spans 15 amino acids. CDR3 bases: TGTGCCAGCACCTCGGGACAGGGGTACTATTCACCCCTCCACTTT. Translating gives CASTSGQGYYSPLHF.